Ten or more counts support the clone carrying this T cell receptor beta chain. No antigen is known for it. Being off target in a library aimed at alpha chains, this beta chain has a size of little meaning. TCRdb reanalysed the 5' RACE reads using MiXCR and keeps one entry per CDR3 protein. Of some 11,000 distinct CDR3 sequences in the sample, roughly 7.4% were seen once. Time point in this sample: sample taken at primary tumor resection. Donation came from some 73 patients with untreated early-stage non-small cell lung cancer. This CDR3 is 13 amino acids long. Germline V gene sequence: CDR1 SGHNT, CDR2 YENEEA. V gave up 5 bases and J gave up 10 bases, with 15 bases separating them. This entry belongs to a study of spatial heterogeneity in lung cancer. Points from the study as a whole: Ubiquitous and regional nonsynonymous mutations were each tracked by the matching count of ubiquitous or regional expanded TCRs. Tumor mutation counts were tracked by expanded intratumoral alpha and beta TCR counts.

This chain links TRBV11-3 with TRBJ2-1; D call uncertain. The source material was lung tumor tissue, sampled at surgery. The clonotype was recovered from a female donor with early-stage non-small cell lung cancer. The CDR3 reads CASSPEGRGEQFF. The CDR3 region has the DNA TGTGCCAGCAGCCCTGAAGGCCGTGGGGAGCAGTTCTTC.